This section outlines one T cell receptor beta chain sequence together with its context. This entry is derived from a study of cytomegalovirus exposure and HLA in healthy donors. This PCR relied on a set of 60 Vbeta primers and 13 Jbeta primers. The repertoire was sequenced with immunoSEQ multiplex PCR; TCRdb's copy has only in-frame clones and lacks some. The repertoire consists of 110,000 to 150,000 clones, with more than 80% occurring once and the leading ten covering more than 3.5%. Germline lookup yields CDR1 SGHNT and CDR2 YYREEE (reference sequence). Trimming took off 0 bases at V and 5 bases at J, with 14 bases between the two ends. The CDR3 spans 15 residues. Healthy bone marrow donors formed the donor group.

The specimen was PBMCs. The chain couples TRBV5-4 to TRBJ2-5, with a possible D match to TRBD2 (5 bases). The sequence was obtained from a woman between 40 and 55 years old in good health and CMV-seropositive. CDR3 DNA: TGTGCCAGCAGCTTGGAGGCTAGCCTGAGGGAGACCCAGTACTTC. Its translation is CASSLEASLRETQYF.